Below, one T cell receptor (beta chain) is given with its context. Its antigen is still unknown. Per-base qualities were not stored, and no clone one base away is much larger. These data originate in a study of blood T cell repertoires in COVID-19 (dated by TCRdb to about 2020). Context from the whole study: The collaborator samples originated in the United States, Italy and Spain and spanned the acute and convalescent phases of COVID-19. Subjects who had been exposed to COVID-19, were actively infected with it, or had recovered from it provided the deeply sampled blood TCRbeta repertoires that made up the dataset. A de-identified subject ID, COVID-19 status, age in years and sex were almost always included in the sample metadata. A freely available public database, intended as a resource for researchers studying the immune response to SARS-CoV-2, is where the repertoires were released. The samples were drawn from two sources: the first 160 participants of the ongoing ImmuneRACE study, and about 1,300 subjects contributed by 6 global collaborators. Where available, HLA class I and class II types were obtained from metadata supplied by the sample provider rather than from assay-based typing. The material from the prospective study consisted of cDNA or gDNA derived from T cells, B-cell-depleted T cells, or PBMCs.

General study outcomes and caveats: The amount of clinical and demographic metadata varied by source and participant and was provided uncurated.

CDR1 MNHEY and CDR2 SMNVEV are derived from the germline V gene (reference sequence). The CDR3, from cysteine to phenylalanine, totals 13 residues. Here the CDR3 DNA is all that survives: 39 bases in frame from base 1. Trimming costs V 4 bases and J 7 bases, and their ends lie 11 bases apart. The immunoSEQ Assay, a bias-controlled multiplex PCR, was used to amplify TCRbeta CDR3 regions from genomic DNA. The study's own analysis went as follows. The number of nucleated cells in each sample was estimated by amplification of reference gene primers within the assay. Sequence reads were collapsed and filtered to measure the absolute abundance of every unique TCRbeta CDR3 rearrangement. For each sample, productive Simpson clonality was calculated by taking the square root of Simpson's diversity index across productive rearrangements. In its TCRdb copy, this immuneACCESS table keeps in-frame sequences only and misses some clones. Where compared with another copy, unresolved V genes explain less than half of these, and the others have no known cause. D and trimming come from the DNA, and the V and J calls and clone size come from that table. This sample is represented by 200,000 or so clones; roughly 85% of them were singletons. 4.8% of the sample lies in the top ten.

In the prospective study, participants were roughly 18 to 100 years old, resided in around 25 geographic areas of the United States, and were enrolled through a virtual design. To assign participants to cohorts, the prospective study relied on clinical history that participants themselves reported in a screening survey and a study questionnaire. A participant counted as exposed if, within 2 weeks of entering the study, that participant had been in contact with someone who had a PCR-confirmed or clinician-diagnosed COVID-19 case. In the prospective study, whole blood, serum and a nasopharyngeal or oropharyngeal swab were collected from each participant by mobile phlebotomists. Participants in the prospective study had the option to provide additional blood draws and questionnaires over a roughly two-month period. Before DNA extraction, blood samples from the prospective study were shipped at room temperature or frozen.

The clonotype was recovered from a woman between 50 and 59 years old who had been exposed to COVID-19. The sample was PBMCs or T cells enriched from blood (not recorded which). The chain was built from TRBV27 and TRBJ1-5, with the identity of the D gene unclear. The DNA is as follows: TGTGCCAGCAGTTCGCGGGGAGTGCAGCCCCAGCATTTT. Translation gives CASSSRGVQPQHF.